This TCR beta chain was sequenced for a study of PD-1 blockade in mismatch repair-deficient tumors. Overall study: Enrolled about 2013-2016, patients had progressing, pretreated mismatch repair-deficient cancers of about a dozen types.

The time point: 10-day in vitro stimulation with candidate neoantigen peptide 5. The TCR-sequenced patients were three responders to pembrolizumab. Each of roughly seven ELISpot-reactive candidate peptides was used for roughly 10-day stimulation. Remarks on this clone: What it binds is not known.

Clones were sequenced by immunoSEQ multiplex PCR, and TCRdb holds only the in-frame ones, with some missing. The top ten clones hold 9.5% to 12% of a sample with some 16,000 clones, approximately 80% of them seen once. CDR1 and CDR2 (germline): MNHEY, SMNVEV (reference sequence). This CDR3 comprises 13 residues. Trimming shortened V by 2 bases and J by 4 bases, and 6 bases separated the two germline ends. The source was cells cultured in vitro, collected from a patient treated with pembrolizumab. The origin of this receptor is an adult with mismatch repair-deficient cancer. The chain links TRBV27 to TRBJ1-5; D perhaps matches TRBD1 (5 bases). The CDR3 sequence is CASSLRGNQPQHF. CDR3 nucleotides: TGTGCCAGCAGTTTAAGGGGAAATCAGCCCCAGCATTTT.